A single sample gave rise to the 24 T cell receptor beta chains below, sequenced in a study of blood T cell repertoires in COVID-19. The data were produced by immunoSEQ multiplex PCR, yet TCRdb's version contains in-frame clones alone and is incomplete. The sample has approximately 290,000 clones, 85% to 90% seen once. Material: peripheral blood. The receptors were gathered from a man aged 30-40 years with acute or convalescent COVID-19.

The gene calls are TRBV28 and TRBJ1-2; D not certain. Germline V gene sequence: CDR1 MDHEN, CDR2 SYDVKM. Trimming removed 3 bases from V and 8 bases from J, with 28 bases in between. This CDR3 is 18 amino acids long. CDR3 residues: CASSLMVFPGLRAQGYTF. For the CDR3, the DNA is TGTGCCAGCAGTTTGATGGTTTTCCCCGGACTTCGGGCCCAAGGCTACACCTTC.

CDR3 protein: CASSQDRQGSGNTIYF. CDR3 DNA sequence: TGCGCCAGCAGCCAAGATAGACAGGGGAGCGGAAACACCATATATTTT. The chain recombines TRBV4-1 with TRBJ1-3; the match to TRBD1 covers 8 bases. The CDR3 has 16 amino acids. The germline CDR1 and CDR2 sequences are MGHRA and YSYEKL. V gave up 0 bases and J gave up 4 bases; unmatched junction bases: 5.

The chain has TRBV9 and TRBJ2-3; D might be TRBD2 (7 bases). The CDR3 runs 14 residues. CDR1 is SGDLS, CDR2 YYNGEE, per germline. V lost 6 bases and J 4 bases, leaving 15 bases between the germline ends. DNA of the CDR3: TGTGCCAGCACCACCGGGGGGCGTCCAGATACGCAGTATTTT. This gives the protein CASTTGGRPDTQYF.

This chain joins TRBV28 and TRBJ2-1; tentative D call: TRBD2 (5 bases). Germline V gene sequence: CDR1 MDHEN, CDR2 SYDVKM. The CDR3 consists of 16 residues. Trimming cost V 6 bases and J 6 bases, with 21 bases left between them. The CDR3 DNA reads as TGTGCCAGCAGCCAAGACTCTGCGGGCCTCGGCAATGAGCAGTTCTTC. This translates into CASSQDSAGLGNEQFF.

J is TRBJ1-1 and V is TRBV27, with 8 nucleotides matching TRBD1. Germline V gives CDR1 MNHEY, CDR2 SMNVEV (reference sequence). V shed 4 bases and J 10 bases; nucleotides not matched to a gene: 11. There are 14 residues in the CDR3. DNA for the CDR3: TGTGCCAGCAGTTACCAGGGGGCCAGGTCGACAGCTTTCTTT. Translating it yields CASSYQGARSTAFF.

V and J are TRBV7-9 and TRBJ2-5, with 9 bases aligning to TRBD2. V was clipped by 5 bases and J by 7 bases; unmatched bases: 8. Germline V gene sequence: CDR1 SEHNR, CDR2 FQNEAQ (reference sequence). The CDR3 has 14 residues. The CDR3 coding sequence is TGTGCCAGCAGCGACGGGACTAGCAAAGTGACCCAGTACTTC. Protein: CASSDGTSKVTQYF.

The V call is TRBV6-5, the J call TRBJ1-1; weak D call: TRBD1 (6 bases). CDR1 is MNHEY, CDR2 SVGAGI, per germline. Trimming removed 6 bases at V and 4 bases at J, with 15 bases between. There are 14 residues in the CDR3. CDR3 residues: CASRAFQGSTEAFF. The CDR3 DNA reads TGTGCCAGCAGGGCCTTCCAGGGGAGCACTGAAGCTTTCTTT.

The gene calls are TRBV30 and TRBJ1-2; D is undetermined. This CDR3 has 15 amino acids. Between the trimmed V and J ends, which lost 0 bases and 0 bases, there was a span of 11 bases. CDR1 and CDR2 (germline): GTSNPN, SVGIG (reference sequence). In DNA form, the CDR3 reads TGTGCCTGGAGTGTCCTAGGCTTAGCTAACTATGGCTACACCTTC. Amino acid sequence: CAWSVLGLANYGYTF.

There are a few counts of this clone. The gene calls are TRBV5-1 and TRBJ1-2, with D perhaps TRBD1 (5 bases). CDR1 SGHRS and CDR2 YFSETQ come from the germline V gene. The CDR3 has 12 residues. Trimming removed 0 bases from V and 8 bases from J, with 8 bases in between. The CDR3 here is CASSLDQGGYTF. CDR3 sequence (DNA): TGCGCCAGCAGCTTGGATCAGGGCGGCTACACCTTC.

This chain uses TRBV28 with TRBJ1-1; D remains unclear. The CDR3 loop spans 14 amino acids. Germline V gene data show CDR1 as MDHEN and CDR2 as SYDVKM. Trimming removed 1 base at V and 8 bases at J, with 14 bases between. DNA of the CDR3: TGTGCCAGCAGTTTATACTCCAAACCAACCGAAGCTTTCTTT. Protein: CASSLYSKPTEAFF.

Here the CDR3 reads CASSDTSDRASMDSPLHF. The CDR3 DNA sequence: TGCGCCAGCAGCGATACTTCCGACAGGGCTTCTATGGATTCACCCCTCCACTTT. The chain recombines TRBV5-1 with TRBJ1-6, with TRBD1 matching 7 bases. The CDR3 contains 18 residues. In germline, CDR1 is SGHRS, CDR2 YFSETQ. Losses at the gene ends were 4 bases for V and 8 bases for J; bases not matched to a gene: 18.

The CDR3 loop reads CASSLTGGRTEAFF. The DNA of the CDR3 is TGTGCCAGTAGTTTGACAGGGGGCAGGACTGAAGCTTTCTTT. V is TRBV19 and J is TRBJ1-1; 10 nucleotides line up with TRBD1. The CDR3 consists of 14 residues. Germline assignment: CDR1 LNHDA and CDR2 SQIVND (reference sequence). V lost 5 bases, J lost 5 bases, and 5 bases stayed unmatched. Variable domain in full (rest from reference TRBV19 and TRBJ1-1): DGGITQSPKYLFRKEGQNVTLSCEQNLNHDAMYWYRQDPGQGLRLIYYSQIVNDFQKGDIAEGYSVSREKKESFPLTVTSAQKNPTAFYLCASSLTGGRTEAFFGQGTRLTVV.

This clone was counted between two and nine times. V is TRBV5-5 and J is TRBJ1-6, with no clear D. The CDR3 runs to 16 residues. The germline gives CDR1 SGHKS, CDR2 YYEKEE (reference sequence). V was trimmed by 1 base and J by 0 bases, leaving 8 bases between them. The CDR3 spells CASSLSRNSYNSPLHF. The CDR3 DNA follows: TGTGCCAGCAGCTTGAGTAGAAACTCCTATAATTCACCCCTCCACTTT.

This chain connects TRBV5-4 to TRBJ2-3; TRBD2 matches at 11 bases. The CDR3 totals 15 residues. J was trimmed by 3 bases and V by 1 base; bases with no gene match: 1. The germline CDR1 and CDR2 sequences are SGHNT and YYREEE (reference sequence). In DNA, the CDR3 is TGTGCCAGCAGCTTGCTAGCGGGAGGAACAGATACGCAGTATTTT. It yields the protein CASSLLAGGTDTQYF.

As to this clone: Other DNA sequences in the same sample also yield this CDR3. The rearrangement uses TRBV18 and TRBJ1-1; 8 nucleotides align to TRBD1. CDR1 KGHSH and CDR2 LQKENI come from the germline V gene. J was trimmed by 1 base and V by 2 bases; bases with no gene match: 0. This CDR3 has 14 residues. In DNA form, the CDR3 reads TGTGCCAGCTCACCAGGACAGGGGAACACTGAAGCTTTCTTT. This sequence encodes CASSPGQGNTEAFF.

This clone was seen only once. V gene TRBV12-3 or TRBV12-4 combines with J gene TRBJ2-5, with D unresolved. Trimming took off 3 bases at V and 5 bases at J, with 10 bases between the two ends. CDR3 size: 13 residues. CDR3 DNA: TGTGCCAGCAGTTTCGGCGGATGGGAGACCCAGTACTTC. Protein sequence: CASSFGGWETQYF.

The gene calls are TRBV7-2 and TRBJ2-1, with D perhaps matching TRBD2 (5 bases). Trimming removed 5 bases from V and 9 bases from J, with 17 bases in between. CDR3 length: 14 amino acids. Germline values: CDR1 SGHTA, CDR2 FQGNSA. The CDR3 DNA reads as TGTGCCAGCAGCCCGATGGAACTAGTTACTGAGCAGTTCTTC. This gives the protein CASSPMELVTEQFF. Looking up the rest from reference TRBV7-2 and TRBJ2-1 gives the full variable domain: GAGVSQSPSNKVTEKGKDVELRCDPISGHTALYWYRQSLGQGLEFLIYFQGNSAPDKSGLPSDRFSAERTGGSVSTLTIQRTQQEDSAVYLCASSPMELVTEQFFGPGTRLTVL.

The V and J genes are TRBV12-2 and TRBJ2-7; the table's D gene call, TRBD2, was not cross checked with the DNA. TRBV12-2 is an annotated pseudogene. The CDR3 covers 16 residues. CDR3 protein: CASRAGRLAVSYEQYF. The DNA for the CDR3 is TGTGCAAGTCGCGCTGGCAGACTAGCGGTCTCCTACGAGCAGTACTTC.

The V and J genes are TRBV12-3 or TRBV12-4 and TRBJ2-1, with D hard to call. V lost 6 bases to trimming and J lost 7 bases, with 7 bases between them. The CDR3 extends over 11 amino acids. The CDR3 bases are TGTGCCAGCAGCCTATGGAATGAGCAGTTCTTC. Translated: CASSLWNEQFF.

This clone has just a few counts. This chain uses TRBV19 with TRBJ1-3; TRBD1 aligns across 7 bases. The CDR3 runs 16 residues. J gave up 0 bases and V 5 bases, and 7 bases lay outside the gene matches. CDR1 is LNHDA, CDR2 SQIVND, per germline (reference sequence). The CDR3, as DNA: TGTGCCAGTAGTGTTCGACAGGGCAACTCTGGAAACACCATATATTTT. The encoded protein is CASSVRQGNSGNTIYF.

V and J are TRBV7-8 and TRBJ1-5; D not certain. The ends were cut back, 5 bases at V and 4 bases at J, with 12 bases in the middle. Germline CDR1 is SGHVS and CDR2 is FQNEAQ. This CDR3 is 14 amino acids long. Here the CDR3 reads CASSPLTGNQPQHF. CDR3 nucleotide sequence: TGTGCCAGCAGCCCCCTTACGGGGAATCAGCCCCAGCATTTT.

The V call is TRBV5-1, the J call TRBJ2-2; 13 bases map to TRBD2. Trimming took 5 bases from V and 3 from J; bases not matched to a gene: 19. This CDR3 comprises 21 residues. Germline V gene data show CDR1 as SGHRS and CDR2 as YFSETQ. The CDR3 is CASSRVPGLAGSQKYTGELFF. DNA for the CDR3: TGCGCCAGCAGTCGCGTTCCGGGACTAGCGGGGTCCCAAAAGTACACCGGGGAGCTGTTTTTT.

The CDR3 nucleotides are TGCGCCAGCAGCTTGTGGGGCGGAGACGAAAATGAAAAACTGTTTTTT. This codes for CASSLWGGDENEKLFF. The J gene is TRBJ1-4, the V gene TRBV5-1; TRBD1 might be the D (5 bases). Germline lookup yields CDR1 SGHRS and CDR2 YFSETQ. This CDR3 has 16 residues. Between the trimmed V and J ends, which lost 1 base and 5 bases, there was a span of 15 bases.

This chain links TRBV11-2 with TRBJ1-5; D is possibly TRBD1 (6 bases). The CDR3 spans 13 residues. V was shortened by 3 bases and J by 6 bases, with 9 bases between the two germline ends. Germline loops: CDR1 SGHAT, CDR2 FQNNGV. The CDR3 loop reads CASSFSQGQPQHF. For the CDR3, the DNA is TGTGCCAGCAGCTTCTCACAGGGTCAGCCCCAGCATTTT.